This TCR beta chain was identified during a study of T cell changes during pregnancy in multiple sclerosis. The CDR3 is 13 amino acids. Germline V lookup: CDR1 SGHRS, CDR2 YFSETQ. Trimming cost V 6 bases and J 2 bases, with 12 bases left between them. This table comes from immunoSEQ multiplex PCR, and its TCRdb copy is limited to in-frame clones, with some not included. This sample has around 24,000 clones, with around 87% found just once. Sequencing used CD4+ T cells from peripheral blood mononuclear cells, obtained in the second trimester of pregnancy. The chain couples TRBV5-1 to TRBJ2-7, with D uncertain. This receptor was obtained from a female donor in good health, enrolled as a control in a pregnancy study. In nucleotides, the CDR3 is TGCGCCAGCACCCCCCCAGGTACCTACGAGCAGTACTTC. This translates into CASTPPGTYEQYF.